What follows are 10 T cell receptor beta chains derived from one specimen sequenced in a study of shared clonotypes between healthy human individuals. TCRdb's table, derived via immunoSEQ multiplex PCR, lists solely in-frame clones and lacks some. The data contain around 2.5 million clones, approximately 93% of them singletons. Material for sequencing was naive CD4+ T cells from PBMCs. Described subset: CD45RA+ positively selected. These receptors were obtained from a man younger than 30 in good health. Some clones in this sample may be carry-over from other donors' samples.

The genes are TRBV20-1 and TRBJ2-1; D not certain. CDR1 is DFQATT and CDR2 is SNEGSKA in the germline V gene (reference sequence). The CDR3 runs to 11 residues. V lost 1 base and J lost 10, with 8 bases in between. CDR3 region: CSARASGEQFF. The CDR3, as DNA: TGCAGTGCTAGAGCCAGTGGGGAGCAGTTCTTC.

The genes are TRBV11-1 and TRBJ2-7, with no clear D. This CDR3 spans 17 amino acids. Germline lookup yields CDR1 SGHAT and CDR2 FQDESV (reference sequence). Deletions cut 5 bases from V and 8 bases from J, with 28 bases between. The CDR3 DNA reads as TGTGCCAGCAGCCCCCGAGAGTACTACCCCGGGTTGAATCAGCAGTACTTC. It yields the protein CASSPREYYPGLNQQYF.

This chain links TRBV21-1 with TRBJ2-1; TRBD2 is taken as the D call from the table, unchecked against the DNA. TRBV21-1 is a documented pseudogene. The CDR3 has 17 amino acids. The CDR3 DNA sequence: TGTGCCAGCAGCAAATTTCCCGGGACTAGCGAGTGCAATGAGCAGTTCTTC. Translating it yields CASSKFPGTSECNEQFF.

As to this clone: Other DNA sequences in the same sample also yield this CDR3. The CDR3 region has the DNA TGTGCCAGCAGTTTAACCAGCTACGAGCAGTACTTC. Protein sequence: CASSLTSYEQYF. The gene calls are TRBV28 and TRBJ2-7; D uncertain. Looked up from germline, CDR1 is MDHEN and CDR2 is SYDVKM. The CDR3 contains 12 residues. Deletions cut 2 bases from V and 3 bases from J, with 5 bases between.

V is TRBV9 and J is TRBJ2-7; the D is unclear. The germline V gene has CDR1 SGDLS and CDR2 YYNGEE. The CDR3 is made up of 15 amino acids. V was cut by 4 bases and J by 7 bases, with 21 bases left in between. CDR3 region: CASSPRPTGNLEQYF. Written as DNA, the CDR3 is TGTGCCAGCAGCCCTCGCCCGACTGGAAACCTGGAGCAGTACTTC.

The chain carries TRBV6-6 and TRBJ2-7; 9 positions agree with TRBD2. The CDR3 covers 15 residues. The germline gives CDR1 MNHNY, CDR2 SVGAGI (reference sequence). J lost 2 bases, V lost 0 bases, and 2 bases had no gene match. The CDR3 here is CASSYSLAGPYEQYF. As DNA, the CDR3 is TGTGCCAGCAGTTACTCGCTAGCGGGACCCTACGAGCAGTACTTC.

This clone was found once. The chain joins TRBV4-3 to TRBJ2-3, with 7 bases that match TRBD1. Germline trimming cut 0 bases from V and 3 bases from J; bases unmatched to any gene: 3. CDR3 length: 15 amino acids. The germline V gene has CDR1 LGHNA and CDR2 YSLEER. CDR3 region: CASSQEGQPTDTQYF. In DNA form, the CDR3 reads TGCGCCAGCAGCCAAGAGGGACAGCCAACAGATACGCAGTATTTT.

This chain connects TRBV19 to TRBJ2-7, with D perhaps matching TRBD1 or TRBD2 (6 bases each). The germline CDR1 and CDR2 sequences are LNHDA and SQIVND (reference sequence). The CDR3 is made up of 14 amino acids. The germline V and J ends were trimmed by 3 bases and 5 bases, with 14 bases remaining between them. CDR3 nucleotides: TGTGCCAGTAGTATTTGGGGGGCGGACCACGAGCAGTACTTC. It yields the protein CASSIWGADHEQYF. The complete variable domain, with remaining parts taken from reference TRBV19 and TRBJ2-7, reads DGGITQSPKYLFRKEGQNVTLSCEQNLNHDAMYWYRQDPGQGLRLIYYSQIVNDFQKGDIAEGYSVSREKKESFPLTVTSAQKNPTAFYLCASSIWGADHEQYFGPGTRLTVT.

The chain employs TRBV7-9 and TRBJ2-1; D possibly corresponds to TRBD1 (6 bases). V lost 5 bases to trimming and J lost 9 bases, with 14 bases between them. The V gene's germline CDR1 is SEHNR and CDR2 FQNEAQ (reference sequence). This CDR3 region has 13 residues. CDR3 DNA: TGTGCCAGCAGCCTAGAGGGGGTTGGTGAGCAGTTCTTC. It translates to CASSLEGVGEQFF. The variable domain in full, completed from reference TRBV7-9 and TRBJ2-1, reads DTGVSQNPRHKITKRGQNVTFRCDPISEHNRLYWYRQTLGQGPEFLTYFQNEAQLEKSRLLSDRFSAERPKGSFSTLEIQRTEQGDSAMYLCASSLEGVGEQFFGPGTRLTVL.

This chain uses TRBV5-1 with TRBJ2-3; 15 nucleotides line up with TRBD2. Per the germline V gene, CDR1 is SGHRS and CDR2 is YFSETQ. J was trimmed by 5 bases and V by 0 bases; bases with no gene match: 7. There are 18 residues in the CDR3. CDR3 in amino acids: CASSLDPGLAGGGDTQYF. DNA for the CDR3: TGCGCCAGCAGCTTGGACCCGGGACTAGCGGGAGGCGGAGATACGCAGTATTTT.